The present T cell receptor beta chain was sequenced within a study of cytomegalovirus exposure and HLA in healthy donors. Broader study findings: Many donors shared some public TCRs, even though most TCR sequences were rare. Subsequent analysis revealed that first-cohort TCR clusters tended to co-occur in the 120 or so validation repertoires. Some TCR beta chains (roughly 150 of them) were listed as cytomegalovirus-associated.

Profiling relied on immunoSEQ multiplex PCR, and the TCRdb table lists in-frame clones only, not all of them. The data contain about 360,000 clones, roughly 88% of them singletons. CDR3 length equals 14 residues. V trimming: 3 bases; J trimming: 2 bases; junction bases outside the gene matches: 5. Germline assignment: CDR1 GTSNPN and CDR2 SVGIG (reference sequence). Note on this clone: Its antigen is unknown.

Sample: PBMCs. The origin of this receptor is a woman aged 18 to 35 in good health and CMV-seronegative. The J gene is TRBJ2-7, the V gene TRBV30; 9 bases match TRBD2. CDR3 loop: CAWRIGGGAYEQYF. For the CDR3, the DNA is TGTGCCTGGAGGATTGGCGGGGGGGCCTACGAGCAGTACTTC.